This T cell receptor (beta chain) was identified during a study of T cell responses to AZD1222 COVID-19 vaccine. Study results and limitations: In a largely white British group with more females than males, clonal diversity was possibly underestimated.

Remarks on this clone: The antigen is undetermined.

Profiling relied on immunoSEQ multiplex PCR, and the TCRdb table lists in-frame clones only, not all of them. The table records 150,000 to 200,000 clones, roughly 92% of them present only once. Looked up from germline, CDR1 is LNHDA and CDR2 is SQIVND (reference sequence). Trimming pared 1 base from V and 2 bases from J, leaving 11 bases between. This CDR3 spans 15 amino acids. This TCR was sampled from an adult who received the AZD1222 COVID-19 vaccine. The sample was peripheral blood, taken 28 days after the second AZD1222 dose. V usage is TRBV19 and J usage is TRBJ1-2; D uncertain. The CDR3 region is CASSIGGKVNYGYTF. The CDR3 coding sequence is TGTGCCAGTAGTATAGGAGGCAAAGTAAACTATGGCTACACCTTC.